This T cell receptor beta chain was observed in a study of T-cell memory formation after mild COVID-19. This clonotype is a singleton in its sample. What it binds is not known. Constant-segment primers were used for 5'RACE, and the resulting TCR alpha and TCR beta cDNA libraries carried sample barcodes and UMIs. Via MiXCR, TCRdb re-called the 5' RACE reads, giving one row per CDR3 protein. The table includes approximately 340,000 distinct CDR3 sequences, roughly 15% detected once. V was cut by 6 bases and J by 2 bases, with 10 bases left in between. CDR3 length: 14 residues. Germline V gene sequence: CDR1 MNHEY, CDR2 SVGAGI. Regarding the study as a whole: Largely, contracting CD4+ clones fell within CM and EM, and contracting CD8+ clones within EMRA.

The sample consisted of PBMCs or a T cell subset sorted from them (not recorded which). The V call is TRBV6-5, the J call TRBJ2-2; tentative D call: TRBD1 (6 bases). This TCR came from a man aged 18 to 30 who had mild COVID-19 (a few samples of this study predate the infection). Cell type and time point are not known. The CDR3 reads CASSRRGNTGELFF. CDR3 coding DNA: TGTGCCAGCAGCCGCAGGGGAAACACCGGGGAGCTGTTTTTT.